These 7 T cell receptor beta chains were sequenced from one sample in a study of CD8+ T cells in alopecia areata. Once RNA had been extracted, it was reverse transcribed into cDNA to act as the sequencing template. Clones were read by immunoSEQ multiplex PCR, and TCRdb kept only the in-frame ones, dropping some. This sample has 140,000 to 150,000 clones; over 70% occur once, and the top ten carry over 12%. This specimen consisted of CD8+ T cells sorted from blood, obtained at week 0. The receptors here all came from a human donor with alopecia areata.

J is TRBJ2-7 and V is TRBV6-1; no firm D call. Germline loops: CDR1 MNHNS, CDR2 SASEGT. This CDR3 comprises 13 residues. Trimming took off 5 bases at V and 4 bases at J, with 12 bases between the two ends. This chain's CDR3 is CASSTPRIYEQYF. The CDR3 nucleotides are TGTGCCAGCAGTACCCCCCGGATTTACGAGCAGTACTTC.

The rearrangement joins TRBV7-8 to TRBJ1-1; no clear D gene. CDR3 length: 11 amino acids. Between the trimmed V and J ends, which lost 3 bases and 4 bases, there was a span of 3 bases. Germline-derived CDR1 and CDR2 are SGHVS and FQNEAQ. Written as DNA, the CDR3 is TGTGCCAGCAGCTTTAGCACTGAAGCTTTCTTT. Protein sequence: CASSFSTEAFF.

This chain connects TRBV7-9 to TRBJ2-3, with TRBD2 matching over 9 bases. CDR3 length: 15 amino acids. Germline V CDR1 and CDR2: SEHNR, FQNEAQ (reference sequence). V was clipped by 7 bases and J by 5 bases; unmatched bases: 10. The CDR3 is CASTVTSGPGDTQYF. The DNA for the CDR3 is TGTGCCAGCACCGTTACTAGCGGGCCCGGAGATACGCAGTATTTT. The full variable domain, in which reference TRBV7-9 and TRBJ2-3 provide the parts outside the CDR3, is DTGVSQNPRHKITKRGQNVTFRCDPISEHNRLYWYRQTLGQGPEFLTYFQNEAQLEKSRLLSDRFSAERPKGSFSTLEIQRTEQGDSAMYLCASTVTSGPGDTQYFGPGTRLTVL.

J is TRBJ1-5 and V is TRBV15; 8 bases fit TRBD1. The CDR3 is 16 residues long. J gave up 3 bases and V 3 bases, and 7 bases lay outside the gene matches. CDR1 and CDR2 from the germline V gene are LNHNV and YYDKDF (reference sequence). CDR3 sequence: CATSSYGTGLNQPQHF. The CDR3 coding sequence is TGTGCCACCAGCAGTTATGGGACAGGACTCAATCAGCCCCAGCATTTT.

This clone was detected a few times. The gene calls are TRBV7-8 and TRBJ2-3; weak D call: TRBD2 (5 bases). Germline-derived CDR1 and CDR2 are SGHVS and FQNEAQ. This CDR3 has 14 residues. Trimming stripped 6 bases from V and 5 bases from J, with 15 bases between. The CDR3 is CASRPAPGKDTQYF. Written as DNA, the CDR3 is TGTGCCAGCAGACCCGCACCCGGGAAAGATACGCAGTATTTT.

The sample holds one count of this clone. The chain has TRBV10-1 and TRBJ2-1; D may be TRBD1 or TRBD2 (5 bases each). This CDR3 comprises 15 residues. Deletions cut 6 bases from V and 2 bases from J, with 14 bases between. The germline V gene encodes CDR1 WNHNN and CDR2 SYGVQD (reference sequence). CDR3 amino acids: CASSRDLSAYNEQFF. The CDR3 region has the DNA TGCGCCAGCAGCCGGGACCTAAGCGCCTACAATGAGCAGTTCTTC.

The V gene is TRBV5-1, the J gene TRBJ1-3, with D tentatively TRBD1 (6 bases). The germline V gene has CDR1 SGHRS and CDR2 YFSETQ. V was shortened by 0 bases and J by 8 bases, with 12 bases between the two germline ends. The CDR3 sequence is 14 residues long. The CDR3 here is CASSLASGEDTIYF. CDR3 in DNA: TGCGCCAGCAGCTTGGCCTCAGGGGAAGACACCATATATTTT. The whole variable domain, filled in from reference TRBV5-1 and TRBJ1-3, reads KAGVTQTPRYLIKTRGQQVTLSCSPISGHRSVSWYQQTPGQGLQFLFEYFSETQRNKGNFPGRFSGRQFSNSRSEMNVSTLELGDSALYLCASSLASGEDTIYFGEGSWLTVV.